This is a list of T cell receptor beta chains from one sample in a study of T cells in Graves' hyperthyroidism and ophthalmopathy. TCRdb processed the multiplex PCR reads anew with MiXCR; each CDR3 protein has one entry. In the table there are under 350,000 distinct CDR3 sequences, 13% of which are singletons. Material for sequencing was blood. The receptors here all came from a woman in her twenties or thirties with Graves' hyperthyroidism that later progressed to Graves' ophthalmopathy. Each CDR3 is given with its conserved first and last residue. A D gene is named only where the DNA matches it firmly. Clone size is shown for a subset of rows, as once, few, many or a class of expanded clone.

>TRBV7-8|-|TRBJ2-1|many
CASSPHGSSSYNEQFF
TGTGCCAGCAGCCCCCATGGCTCAAGCTCCTACAATGAGCAGTTCTTC
>TRBV4-3|-|TRBJ1-2|many
CASSQDARSSNYGYTF
TGCGCCAGCAGCCAAGACGCCCGAAGTTCTAACTATGGCTACACCTTC
>TRBV27|-|TRBJ1-1|many
CASSFLPLGGPNTEAFF
TGTGCCAGCAGTTTCCTGCCCCTGGGAGGTCCTAACACTGAAGCTTTCTTT
>TRBV3-1|-|TRBJ2-1|-
CASSQDRWDEQFF
TGTGCCAGCAGCCAAGATCGGTGGGATGAGCAGTTCTTC
>TRBV20-1|-|TRBJ2-7|many
CSARGPNYEQYF
TGCAGTGCTAGAGGACCGAATTACGAGCAGTACTTC
>TRBV6-1|TRBD2|TRBJ2-1|few
CASSEPPGGYEQFF
TGTGCCAGCAGTGAACCGCCGGGGGGGTATGAGCAGTTCTTC
>TRBV28|-|TRBJ2-7|many
CATKEGRRYEQYF
TGTGCCACCAAGGAGGGGAGGCGCTACGAGCAGTACTTC
>TRBV9|-|TRBJ2-1|-
CASSKKSGREQFF
TGTGCCAGCAGCAAAAAGAGCGGACGAGAGCAGTTCTTC
>TRBV3-2|-|TRBJ2-1|many
CASSQYVTARYNEQFF
TGTGCCAGCAGCCAATACGTTACGGCCCGCTACAATGAGCAGTTCTTC
>TRBV29-1|TRBD1|TRBJ2-7|-
CSAGTGPEQYF
TGCAGCGCCGGGACAGGGCCCGAGCAGTACTTC
>TRBV6-1|-|TRBJ1-2|-
CASSEIVRINGYTF
TGTGCCAGCAGTGAAATAGTCAGAATTAATGGCTACACCTTC
>TRBV6-2/TRBV6-3|-|TRBJ2-1|few
CASSVRTFSANEQFF
TGTGCCAGCAGTGTCCGGACTTTTAGTGCCAATGAGCAGTTCTTC
>TRBV5-1|-|TRBJ2-5|few
CASSSDLTPRPQETQYF
TGCGCCAGCAGCTCGGACTTGACCCCTCGGCCCCAAGAGACCCAGTACTTC